The 7 T cell receptor beta chains listed next were all sequenced from one sample in a study of T cells in Graves' hyperthyroidism and ophthalmopathy. RNA transcripts served as the template for amplifying TCR beta CDR3 regions. First-round RT-PCR of the TCR CDR3 relied on the HTBI primer set. TCRdb re-derived calls from the multiplex PCR reads in MiXCR, one entry per CDR3 protein. In the table there are about 610,000 distinct CDR3 sequences, about 14% of which are singletons. The specimen sequenced was blood. The receptor set was obtained from a woman aged 40-49 years with Graves' ophthalmopathy.

J is TRBJ1-4 and V is TRBV6-1, with D possibly TRBD1 on 6 matching bases. Germline V gene sequence: CDR1 MNHNS, CDR2 SASEGT. Between the trimmed V and J ends, which lost 5 bases and 4 bases, there was a span of 11 bases. The CDR3 runs to 14 residues. The CDR3: CASSPGQFNEKLFF. DNA for the CDR3: TGTGCCAGCAGTCCTGGACAGTTTAATGAAAAACTGTTTTTT.

Ten or more counts support this clonotype. J is TRBJ1-2 and V is TRBV4-1; no firm D call. Trimming shortened V by 0 bases and J by 4 bases, and 21 bases separated the two germline ends. Germline V gene sequence: CDR1 MGHRA, CDR2 YSYEKL. CDR3 length: 18 residues. CDR3 residues: CASSQESGRDPRSYGYTF. Here the CDR3 DNA reads TGCGCCAGCAGCCAAGAATCCGGGCGCGACCCACGGTCCTATGGCTACACCTTC.

This clonotype is a singleton in its sample. This rearrangement joins TRBV12-3 or TRBV12-4 to TRBJ2-7; no definite D call. V lost 5 bases, J lost 2 bases, and 16 bases lay in between. This CDR3 is built from 15 residues. CDR3 nucleotides: TGTGCCAGCAGTGATGCTACTTATGACGCCTACGAGCAGTACTTC. As protein: CASSDATYDAYEQYF.

In its sample, this clonotype was seen many times. The chain joins TRBV7-9 to TRBJ2-7; a possible D gene is TRBD1 (5 bases). This CDR3 is built from 14 residues. Germline CDR1 SEHNR, CDR2 FQNEAQ (reference sequence). With 2 bases removed from V and 1 base from J, the gap between germline ends came to 9 bases. The CDR3 bases are TGTGCCAGCAGCTTACTAGGGGAATCCTACGAGCAGTACTTC. Amino acids: CASSLLGESYEQYF.

Ten or more counts support this clonotype. This rearrangement joins TRBV19 to TRBJ2-5, with D possibly matching TRBD2 (5 bases). The CDR3 consists of 14 residues. Germline V gene lookup returns CDR1 LNHDA and CDR2 SQIVND (reference sequence). V lost 3 bases to trimming and J lost 3 bases, with 11 bases between them. In DNA, the CDR3 is TGTGCCAGTAGTATTGAGAACGGGGAAGAGACCCAGTACTTC. Its translation is CASSIENGEETQYF.

There are many counts of this clonotype. One end of the junction fails to match germline, which may point to a read error. The rearrangement joins TRBV7-2 to TRBJ1-3, with D uncertain. CDR1 SGHTA and CDR2 FQGNSA come from the germline V gene. The CDR3 covers 12 residues. This CDR3 is CASSLSGNTIHF. CDR3 nucleotides: TGTGCCAGCAGCTTATCTGGAAACACCATACATTTT.

This clonotype was seen ten or more times. J is TRBJ2-7 and V is TRBV6-5, with 8 bases identical to TRBD2. This CDR3 region has 15 residues. After removal of 2 bases from V and 4 bases from J, the junction contained 7 bases not matched to a gene. In germline, CDR1 is MNHEY, CDR2 SVGAGI. The CDR3 bases are TGTGCCAGCAGTTACGGATGGGCGGGAGGTTACGAGCAGTACTTC. Its protein is CASSYGWAGGYEQYF.